A selection of T cell receptor beta chains follows, all from one sample in a study of blood T cells in healthy people across ages. TCRdb re-called the 5' RACE reads with MiXCR, one entry per CDR3 protein. The sample has fewer than 800,000 distinct CDR3 sequences, around a fifth seen once. Sequencing was done on a sample of blood. All receptors come from a man aged 70-80 years in good health. Both conserved end residues are part of each CDR3. The D gene is left open where the match is weak. Clone sizes are given selectively: once, few, many, or a class where the clone is expanded.

J	V	size	D	CDR3	DNA
TRBJ2-7	TRBV6-6	-	TRBD2	CASSRTSGAFDEQYF	TGTGCCAGCAGTAGGACTAGCGGGGCGTTCGACGAGCAGTACTTC
TRBJ2-1	TRBV29-1	few	-	CSVAQAGQYNEQFF	TGCAGCGTTGCCCAAGCCGGGCAGTACAATGAGCAGTTCTTC
TRBJ2-3	TRBV4-3	many	-	CASSQGQRLDTQYF	TGCGCCAGCAGCCAAGGGCAGCGGTTGGATACGCAGTATTTT
TRBJ2-6	TRBV29-1	-	-	CSVVGSSGANVLTF	TGCAGCGTTGTGGGGAGCTCTGGGGCCAACGTCCTGACTTTC
TRBJ1-4	TRBV27	-	-	CASGDFGKLFF	TGTGCCAGTGGGGACTTCGGAAAACTGTTTTTT
TRBJ2-1	TRBV5-1	few	-	CASSLAPGVYNEQFF	TGCGCCAGCAGCTTGGCCCCGGGAGTGTACAATGAGCAGTTCTTC
TRBJ1-2	TRBV4-3	-	-	CASSFTKSGTYTF	TGCGCCAGCAGCTTCACTAAGTCCGGAACCTACACCTTC
TRBJ2-1	TRBV12-3/TRBV12-4	few	-	CASSSEGLFPLNEQFF	TGTGCCAGCAGCTCCGAAGGGCTATTCCCCCTCAATGAGCAGTTCTTC
TRBJ1-2	TRBV29-1	few	TRBD1	CSVRTGGGYTF	TGCAGCGTGAGGACAGGGGGTGGCTACACCTTC
TRBJ2-3	TRBV9	-	TRBD1	CASSVNRGGDTQYF	TGTGCCAGCAGCGTAAACAGGGGCGGGGATACGCAGTATTTT
TRBJ2-5	TRBV5-1	-	-	CASSLVPGEGKTQYF	TGCGCCAGCAGCTTGGTACCGGGAGAGGGAAAGACCCAGTACTTC
TRBJ2-4	TRBV3-1	-	TRBD1	CASSPLSQGGRNIQYF	TGTGCCAGCAGCCCTCTTTCGCAAGGGGGCAGGAACATTCAGTACTTC
TRBJ2-2	TRBV14	few	TRBD2	CASSRQTSGRSGELFF	TGTGCCAGCAGCCGACAGACTAGCGGGAGGTCCGGGGAGCTGTTTTTT
TRBJ2-7	TRBV5-1	-	-	CASSLSKPLFEQYF	TGCGCCAGCAGCTTGTCGAAACCCCTGTTCGAGCAGTACTTC
TRBJ1-1	TRBV28	few	TRBD1	CASRGDRNTEAFF	TGTGCCAGCAGGGGGGACAGAAACACTGAAGCTTTCTTT
TRBJ2-3	TRBV5-1	-	-	CASSPEPNTDTQYF	TGCGCCAGCAGCCCAGAACCGAACACAGATACGCAGTATTTT
TRBJ1-3	TRBV12-3/TRBV12-4	many	-	CASSLEGNTIYF	TGTGCCAGCAGTCTCGAGGGAAACACCATATATTTT
TRBJ2-7	TRBV20-1	-	-	CSARALALSHEQYF	TGCAGTGCTAGGGCGCTAGCTTTATCCCACGAGCAGTACTTC
TRBJ2-7	TRBV27	many	-	CASSLFGPLEQYF	TGTGCCAGCAGTTTATTCGGCCCTCTCGAGCAGTACTTC
TRBJ1-6	TRBV18	few	-	CASSPGRWSSPLHF	TGTGCCAGCTCACCAGGGAGATGGAGTTCACCCCTCCACTTT
TRBJ1-2	TRBV12-3/TRBV12-4	few	TRBD1	CASRAGGLGYTF	TGTGCCAGCAGGGCAGGGGGCCTTGGCTACACCTTC
TRBJ2-5	TRBV4-1	few	TRBD2	CASSQEPSGRETQYF	TGCGCCAGCAGCCAAGAACCTAGCGGGAGGGAGACCCAGTACTTC
TRBJ2-7	TRBV7-6	many	TRBD2	CASSSGLAGYEQYF	TGTGCCAGCAGCTCTGGACTAGCGGGGTACGAGCAGTACTTC
TRBJ1-1	TRBV29-1	many	-	CSVSSGGYTEAFF	TGCAGCGTTTCCTCGGGGGGTTACACTGAAGCTTTCTTT
TRBJ2-7	TRBV19	few	-	CATGDIAYEQYF	TGTGCCACCGGGGACATAGCCTACGAGCAGTACTTC
TRBJ2-2	TRBV18	few	-	CASSPPTIPGELFF	TGTGCCAGCTCACCACCTACGATCCCCGGGGAGCTGTTTTTT
TRBJ2-7	TRBV20-1	few	TRBD2	CSAGLAGGPAYEQYF	TGCAGTGCTGGCTTAGCGGGAGGGCCGGCCTACGAGCAGTACTTC
TRBJ2-1	TRBV28	few	TRBD1	CASSSLGTGGNNEQFF	TGTGCCAGCAGTTCCCTCGGGACAGGGGGCAACAATGAGCAGTTCTTC
TRBJ2-7	TRBV21-1	-	-	CASSKGQSHEQYF	TGTGCCAGCAGCAAGGGACAGTCCCACGAGCAGTACTTC
TRBJ2-2	TRBV5-1	-	-	CASSSRVSTGELFF	TGCGCCAGCAGCTCCCGAGTAAGCACCGGGGAGCTGTTTTTT
TRBJ2-3	TRBV10-3	few	TRBD1	CATLGEGQGVTDTQYF	TGTGCCACCCTTGGTGAGGGACAGGGCGTCACAGATACGCAGTATTTT
TRBJ2-1	TRBV19	few	-	CASSARGGSYNEQFF	TGTGCCAGTAGTGCCCGGGGAGGCTCCTACAATGAGCAGTTCTTC
TRBJ2-1	TRBV9	few	TRBD2	CASSVSGTSGDNEQFF	TGTGCCAGCAGCGTAAGTGGGACTAGCGGTGACAATGAGCAGTTCTTC
TRBJ2-5	TRBV5-1	-	TRBD1	CASSLGSGGKETQYF	TGCGCCAGCAGCTTGGGATCAGGGGGTAAAGAGACCCAGTACTTC
TRBJ2-1	TRBV28	few	-	CASHGGAEQFF	TGTGCCAGTCACGGTGGGGCTGAGCAGTTCTTC